The source of this TCR beta chain is a study of spatial heterogeneity in lung cancer. Study in general: Donors were some 72 untreated early-stage non-small cell lung cancer patients.

This clonotype was detected only a few times. Germline trimming cut 4 bases from V and 1 base from J; bases unmatched to any gene: 3. The CDR3 has 15 residues. Germline V CDR1 and CDR2: MGHRA, YSYEKL. The time point is: blood at routine non-recurrence follow-up after resection. In TCRdb, the 5' RACE reads were re-called with MiXCR into one record per CDR3 protein. The data show 35,000 to 55,000 distinct CDR3 sequences, 22% seen once. The chain uses TRBV4-1 and TRBJ2-3; TRBD2 agrees at 9 bases. The sequenced sample was PBMCs, obtained at follow-up. This clonotype was sampled from a female donor with early-stage non-small cell lung cancer. The CDR3: CASSPSGARTDTQYF. CDR3 bases: TGCGCCAGCAGCCCTAGCGGGGCACGCACAGATACGCAGTATTTT.